A selection of T cell receptor beta chains follows, all from one sample in a study of T cells after posttransplantation cyclophosphamide. Profiling relied on immunoSEQ multiplex PCR, and the TCRdb table lists in-frame clones only, not all of them. The table lists about 39,000 clones, with no singletons. Sequencing was performed on PBMCs. These receptors all stem from a woman aged 50 to 65 in good health and a related stem cell transplant donor. Both conserved end residues are part of each CDR3. D genes are given only for firm matches. Not every row has a clone size; where given, it reads once, few, many or a size class.

j_call cdr3_length d_call v_call clone_size cdr3_aa cdr3_nt
TRBJ2-3 11 . TRBV20-1 many CSAPVRDTQYF TGCAGTGCTCCGGTGAGAGATACGCAGTATTTT
TRBJ1-2 15 . TRBV7-9 many CASSFNNGHLHGYTF TGTGCCAGCAGCTTTAATAACGGACACCTCCACGGCTACACCTTC
TRBJ1-2 12 TRBD1 TRBV2 many CASPQGRDGYTF TGTGCCAGCCCACAGGGGCGGGATGGCTACACCTTC
TRBJ2-5 15 TRBD1 TRBV18 few CASSPRWDSQETQYF TGTGCCAGCTCACCGCGATGGGACAGTCAAGAGACCCAGTACTTC
TRBJ1-5 14 . TRBV10-3 many CAISESSAAQPQHF TGTGCCATCAGTGAGTCTAGCGCCGCACAGCCCCAGCATTTT
TRBJ1-1 12 . TRBV19 many CASTPYRAEAFF TGTGCCAGTACCCCTTACAGGGCTGAAGCTTTCTTT
TRBJ2-7 12 TRBD1 TRBV30 many CASGTGNGEQYF TGTGCCTCAGGGACAGGGAACGGCGAGCAGTACTTC
TRBJ2-5 18 . TRBV12-2 few CASRLGPPGHPYQETQYF TGTGCAAGTCGCTTAGGTCCCCCGGGACATCCGTACCAAGAGACCCAGTACTTC
TRBJ2-3 13 . TRBV18 many CASSPGPTDTQYF TGTGCCAGCTCACCAGGGCCCACAGATACGCAGTATTTT
TRBJ1-1 14 . TRBV5-1 many CASSLPGMNTEAFF TGCGCCAGCAGCTTACCAGGTATGAACACTGAAGCTTTCTTT
TRBJ2-3 13 . TRBV6-1 many CASSETGVNTQYF TGTGCCAGCAGTGAAACGGGGGTAAATACGCAGTATTTT
TRBJ1-2 15 TRBD1 TRBV28 many CASSIQGGTPYGYTF TGTGCCAGCAGTATACAGGGGGGGACTCCCTATGGCTACACCTTC
TRBJ2-1 15 TRBD2 TRBV7-9 many CASSEQRGYYNEQFF TGTGCCAGCAGCGAACAGCGGGGATACTACAATGAGCAGTTCTTC
TRBJ1-2 13 TRBD1 TRBV18 many CASSDRVDYGYTF TGTGCCAGCTCAGACAGGGTGGACTATGGCTACACCTTC
TRBJ1-1 15 . TRBV4-2 many CASSQVGSMNTEAFF TGTGCCAGCAGCCAAGTGGGCAGCATGAACACTGAAGCTTTCTTT
TRBJ2-5 16 . TRBV7-2 many CASSPLGAGLQETQYF TGTGCCAGCAGCCCACTAGGCGCAGGCCTACAAGAGACCCAGTACTTC
TRBJ1-4 17 . TRBV4-1 many CASSQIGLQGSNEKLFF TGCGCCAGCAGCCAGATAGGGCTCCAGGGTTCTAATGAAAAACTGTTTTTT
TRBJ2-3 16 . TRBV18 . CASSPKGAGSTDTQYF TGTGCCAGCTCACCTAAAGGAGCGGGCAGCACAGATACGCAGTATTTT
TRBJ1-2 12 . TRBV7-2 many CASSLDLRGYTF TGTGCCAGCAGCTTAGACCTCCGGGGCTACACCTTC
TRBJ2-7 14 TRBD1 TRBV9 many CASSRTGGPYEQYF TGTGCCAGCAGCCGGACAGGGGGGCCCTACGAGCAGTACTTC
TRBJ1-2 12 . TRBV7-2 many CASSQNFYGYTF TGTGCCAGCAGCCAAAACTTCTATGGCTACACCTTC
TRBJ2-7 15 TRBD1 TRBV19 many CASSKSTGVYYEQYF TGTGCCAGTAGTAAATCGACAGGGGTTTACTACGAGCAGTACTTC
TRBJ1-2 16 TRBD1 TRBV18 many CASSPIRDRVNYGYTF TGTGCCAGCTCCCCAATCCGGGACAGGGTTAACTATGGCTACACCTTC
TRBJ2-5 15 . TRBV5-1 many CASSFKRGRKETQYF TGCGCCAGCAGCTTCAAGAGAGGGAGGAAGGAGACCCAGTACTTC
TRBJ1-1 15 . TRBV28 . CASSLSRAVNTEAFF TGTGCCAGCAGTTTATCCAGGGCAGTGAACACTGAAGCTTTCTTT
TRBJ2-3 13 . TRBV9 many CASSVGFSDTQYF TGTGCCAGCAGCGTAGGTTTCTCAGATACGCAGTATTTT
TRBJ1-3 18 TRBD1 TRBV7-9 many CASSHSSLYRGLGNTIYF TGTGCCAGCAGCCACTCTTCCTTATATAGGGGGCTTGGAAACACCATATATTTT
TRBJ2-1 14 . TRBV4-1 many CASSQGLVYNEQFF TGCGCCAGCAGCCAAGGACTAGTCTACAATGAGCAGTTCTTC